What follows is one T cell receptor beta chain and its context. Using immunoSEQ multiplex PCR, the repertoire was profiled, and TCRdb retains in-frame clones only, with some absent. Of a few hundred thousand clones in the sample, around 97% were seen once. These data are taken from a study of shared clonotypes between healthy human individuals. The germline CDR1 and CDR2 sequences are SQVTM and ANQGSEA. The CDR3 is 12 residues long. Trimming took off 0 bases at V and 6 bases at J, with 8 bases between the two ends. Sequenced input: naive CD4+ T cells sorted from blood. Stated subset: CD45RA+ positively selected. The source is a woman between 25 and 40 years old in good health. The rearrangement joins TRBV29-1 to TRBJ1-2; D unresolved. In nucleotides, the CDR3 is TGCAGCGTTGAAGAACCGGGAGATGGCTACACCTTC. Translating gives CSVEEPGDGYTF.